A single TCR beta chain is shown here with its context. The data were obtained in a study of blood T cell repertoires in COVID-19. Whole-study context: PBMCs, B-cell-depleted T cells, or T cells were the source of the cDNA or gDNA that made up the material.

One Seattle source followed patients from active infection through their disease course. CDR1 and CDR2 (germline): GTSNPN, SVGIG (reference sequence). The V gene lost 6 bases and the J gene lost 5 bases, with 13 bases spanning the gap. This CDR3 has 12 residues. Under the authors' procedure: Nucleated cell counts were estimated from reference gene primer amplification. Some clones are missing from TCRdb's copy, which holds only in-frame ones; the method was immunoSEQ multiplex PCR. The V and J calls and clone size were taken over from that table, and D and trimming were inferred from the DNA. The sample lists around 440,000 clones, about 87% occurring once.

The clonotype comes from a woman in her fifties or sixties with COVID-19, enrolled during active disease. The material sequenced was peripheral blood. The chain carries TRBV30 and TRBJ2-5; D possibly corresponds to TRBD2 (6 bases). The chain's CDR3 is CACFAGRETQYF. DNA of the CDR3: TGTGCCTGCTTCGCGGGGCGGGAGACCCAGTACTTC. The entire variable domain, with the rest obtained from reference TRBV30 and TRBJ2-5, is as follows: SQTIHQWPATLVQPVGSPLSLECTVEGTSNPNLYWYRQAAGRGLQLLFYSVGIGQISSEVPQNLSASRPQDRQFILSSKKLLLSDSGFYLCACFAGRETQYFGPGTRLLVL.